This TCR beta chain originates from a study of Ad26.COV2.S vaccination and SARS-CoV-2 variants. Described treatment: roughly 19 received Ad26.COV2.S at low or high dose, single or two shots; about five received placebo; per-sample allocation not given. After the first vaccine or placebo injection, samples were drawn on day 63. A Boston adult aged 18-55 years was the donor. The CDR3 covers 13 residues. J gave up 7 bases and V 2 bases, and 2 bases lay outside the gene matches. Germline V lookup: CDR1 LNHNV, CDR2 YYDKDF (reference sequence). The protocol was immunoSEQ multiplex PCR, while the TCRdb copy is restricted to in-frame clones and leaves out a portion. This sample has about 250,000 clones; 70% to 90% occur once, and the top ten carry less than 3.5%.

This TCR derives from a person aged 18-60 years who received the Ad26.COV2.S COVID-19 vaccine or a placebo. The sequencing here drew on peripheral blood, taken in a trial of Ad26.COV2.S vaccine versus placebo. The chain is built from TRBV15 and TRBJ1-5; TRBD1 agrees at 7 bases. The DNA for the CDR3 is TGTGCCACCAGCAGACAGGGGGACCAGCCCCAGCATTTT. The encoded protein is CATSRQGDQPQHF.